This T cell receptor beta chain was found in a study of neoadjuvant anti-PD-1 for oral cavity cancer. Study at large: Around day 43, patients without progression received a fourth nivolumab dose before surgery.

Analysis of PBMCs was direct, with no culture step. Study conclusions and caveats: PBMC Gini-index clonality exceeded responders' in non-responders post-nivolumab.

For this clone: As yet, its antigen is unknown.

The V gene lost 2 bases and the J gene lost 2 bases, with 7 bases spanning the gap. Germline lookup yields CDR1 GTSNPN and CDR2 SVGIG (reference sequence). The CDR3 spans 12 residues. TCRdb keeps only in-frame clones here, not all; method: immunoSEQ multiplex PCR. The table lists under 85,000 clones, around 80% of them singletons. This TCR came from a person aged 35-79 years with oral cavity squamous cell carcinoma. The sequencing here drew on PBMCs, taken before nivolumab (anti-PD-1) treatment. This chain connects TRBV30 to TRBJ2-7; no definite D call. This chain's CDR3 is CAWSNPTYEQYF. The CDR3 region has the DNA TGTGCCTGGAGTAATCCCACCTACGAGCAGTACTTC.